This entry lists 18 T cell receptor beta chains sequenced from one sample in a study of T cells in Graves' hyperthyroidism and ophthalmopathy. The CDR3 regions of TCR beta were amplified from RNA transcripts. In the first-round RT-PCR of the TCR CDR3, the HTBI primer set was used. TCRdb independently ran MiXCR on the multiplex PCR reads; one entry per CDR3 protein. Here the sample spans around 600,000 distinct CDR3 sequences, more than 15% being singletons. Material: blood. All receptors come from a woman aged 40 to 50 with Graves' ophthalmopathy.

This clonotype was observed at least ten times. The chain combines TRBV2 with TRBJ1-1; D uncertain. The CDR3 loop spans 16 amino acids. V lost 4 bases and J 0 bases, leaving 15 bases between the germline ends. Germline V CDR1 and CDR2: SNHLY, FYNNEI. CDR3 in DNA: TGTGCCAGCAGTGGGGAGGCTCCGACACTGAACACTGAAGCTTTCTTT. Its translation: CASSGEAPTLNTEAFF.

This clonotype appeared many times. The rearrangement links TRBV3-1 to TRBJ2-7, with D uncertain. This CDR3 is built from 16 residues. Between the trimmed V and J ends, which lost 2 bases and 3 bases, there was a span of 17 bases. Germline CDR1 and CDR2: LGHDT and YNNKEL (reference sequence). Here the CDR3 DNA reads TGTGCCAGCAGCCAATTTCCCGGGTCACCCAACTACGAGCAGTACTTC. It codes for CASSQFPGSPNYEQYF.

There are many counts of this clonotype. The CDR3 loop is CASSSPGWNTEAFF. The CDR3 DNA sequence: TGTGCCAGCAGTTCACCCGGGTGGAACACTGAAGCTTTCTTT. The V call is TRBV12-3 or TRBV12-4, the J call TRBJ1-1; D is undetermined. Trimming left V 4 bases short and J 1 base short, with 10 bases between. The CDR3 consists of 14 residues.

This clonotype has a count of ten or more. The chain is built from TRBV3-1 and TRBJ1-1; TRBD1 agrees at 7 bases. CDR1 is LGHDT and CDR2 is YNNKEL in the germline V gene (reference sequence). The length of the CDR3 is 14 residues. Losses at the gene ends were 1 base for V and 11 bases for J; bases not matched to a gene: 10. The CDR3 protein is CASSQGGQAGGAFF. CDR3 nucleotides: TGTGCCAGCAGCCAAGGAGGACAGGCCGGGGGTGCTTTCTTT.

About this clonotype itself: Being one base from a much bigger clone, this may be a read error. CDR3 sequence: CASSLRRGGRTDTQYF. DNA for the CDR3: TGTGCCAGCAGCTTAAGACGAGGGGGACGCACAGATACGCAGTATTTT. V and J are TRBV11-2 and TRBJ2-3; a possible D gene is TRBD1 (6 bases). The CDR3 consists of 16 residues. Germline V gives CDR1 SGHAT, CDR2 FQNNGV. Trimming shortened V by 2 bases and J by 1 base, and 13 bases separated the two germline ends.

This clonotype occurred a few times. The chain has TRBV27 and TRBJ1-1; possibly TRBD1 for D (6 bases). The germline V gene has CDR1 MNHEY and CDR2 SMNVEV (reference sequence). The V end lost 5 bases, the J end lost 6 bases, and 16 bases lay between the germline ends. The length of the CDR3 is 14 residues. CDR3 nucleotide sequence: TGTGCCAGCAGTCCGGGGGCGGACGGGGCTGAAGCTTTCTTT. Protein sequence: CASSPGADGAEAFF.

This clonotype was recorded a few times. The chain is built from TRBV20-1 and TRBJ1-4, with D possibly matching TRBD1 (6 bases). This CDR3 spans 15 amino acids. The ends were cut back, 6 bases at V and 6 bases at J, with 20 bases in the middle. The germline gives CDR1 DFQATT, CDR2 SNEGSKA (reference sequence). The chain's CDR3 is CSATRVQGLDEKLFF. DNA of the CDR3: TGCAGTGCCACGAGGGTACAGGGCCTGGATGAAAAACTGTTTTTT.

This clonotype was seen ten or more times. The rearrangement links TRBV7-9 to TRBJ2-5; 7 bases fit TRBD1. This CDR3 contains 16 residues. The V and J ends lost 4 bases and 5 bases, in that order; junction bases with no gene match: 13. CDR1 and CDR2 (germline): SEHNR, FQNEAQ (reference sequence). The CDR3, as DNA: TGTGCCAGCAGCTCAAACAGGGGAGCGATGTATGAGACCCAGTACTTC. Protein: CASSSNRGAMYETQYF.

The CDR3 region has the DNA TGCAGTGCTGGGGCCCCTAGCTCTGGAAACACCATATATTTT. Residues: CSAGAPSSGNTIYF. The V and J genes are TRBV20-1 and TRBJ1-3; possible D gene TRBD1, 5 bases. V was clipped by 5 bases and J by 0 bases, with 11 bases between them. Germline V gives CDR1 DFQATT, CDR2 SNEGSKA (reference sequence). CDR3 length: 14 residues.

This clonotype has at least ten counts. The chain has TRBV2 and TRBJ1-4; tentatively, D is TRBD1 (6 bases). Germline V CDR1 and CDR2: SNHLY, FYNNEI. The CDR3 has 13 residues. The V end lost 6 bases, the J end lost 3 bases, and 8 bases lay between the germline ends. The CDR3 region is CASRGQPNEKLFF. CDR3 bases: TGTGCCAGCAGGGGACAACCTAATGAAAAACTGTTTTTT.

This clonotype was seen at least ten times. This rearrangement joins TRBV7-2 to TRBJ2-1; 13 bases map to TRBD2. This CDR3 is built from 18 residues. Trimming at V came to 7 bases and at J to 0 bases, leaving 9 bases not matched to a gene. Per germline, CDR1 SGHTA and CDR2 FQGNSA. The CDR3 DNA reads TGTGCCAGCACCGGAGGATGGACTAGCGGGGGCTCCTACAATGAGCAGTTCTTC. Its protein is CASTGGWTSGGSYNEQFF.

A few counts support this clonotype. The chain carries TRBV7-2 and TRBJ2-3; 10 nucleotides align to TRBD2. Trimming took 11 bases from V and 5 from J; bases not matched to a gene: 7. Per the germline V gene, CDR1 is SGHTA and CDR2 is FQGNSA. The CDR3 is 13 residues long. The CDR3 sequence: CAARAGGEDTQYF. In nucleotides, the CDR3 is TGTGCCGCCCGAGCGGGGGGGGAAGATACGCAGTATTTT.

This chain connects TRBV19 to TRBJ1-2; 9 bases agree with TRBD1. CDR1 and CDR2 from the germline V gene are LNHDA and SQIVND (reference sequence). The CDR3 consists of 15 residues. Trimming removed 10 bases from V and 8 bases from J; junction bases left unmatched: 17. This chain's CDR3 is CATLLPADRGGGYTF. CDR3 coding DNA: TGTGCCACACTATTACCCGCGGACAGGGGCGGCGGCTACACCTTC.

This clonotype was seen a few times. The V gene is TRBV24-1, the J gene TRBJ1-5, with D possibly being TRBD1 (6 bases). CDR3 length: 16 amino acids. Trimming removed 3 bases at V and 2 bases at J, with 13 bases between. The germline V gene encodes CDR1 KGHDR and CDR2 SFDVKD. CDR3 DNA: TGTGCCACCAGTGATGCCGGACAGTTCCGCAATCAGCCCCAGCATTTT. The encoded protein is CATSDAGQFRNQPQHF.

The chain employs TRBV4-1 and TRBJ2-2; D gene uncertain. The CDR3 length is 16 residues. Between the trimmed V and J ends, which lost 4 bases and 2 bases, there was a span of 14 bases. Germline values: CDR1 MGHRA, CDR2 YSYEKL. Written as DNA, the CDR3 is TGCGCCAGCAGCCCCCTTATTCTAGAAAACACCGGGGAGCTGTTTTTT. It is translated as CASSPLILENTGELFF.

Of note for this clonotype: This may be a read error: a much more frequent sequence differs by one nucleotide. The gene calls are TRBV6-5 and TRBJ2-5; D remains unclear. Deletions cut 2 bases from V and 9 bases from J, with 13 bases between. The CDR3 runs to 13 residues. Germline V lookup: CDR1 MNHEY, CDR2 SVGAGI. The CDR3 DNA sequence: TGTGCCAGCAGTTACGAGTCTAGAAGGGCCCAGTACTTC. Protein: CASSYESRRAQYF.

This clonotype was counted at least ten times. The chain combines TRBV30 with TRBJ1-4, with 7 positions matching TRBD1. With V trimmed by 2 bases and J by 3 bases, 6 bases remained unmatched. The germline V gene has CDR1 GTSNPN and CDR2 SVGIG (reference sequence). The length of the CDR3 is 15 residues. The CDR3 is CAWSTGDSSNEKLFF. Here the CDR3 DNA reads TGTGCCTGGAGTACCGGGGACAGCTCTAATGAAAAACTGTTTTTT.

This clonotype has only a few counts. This could be a read error, since a much larger clone is one nucleotide away. The V and J genes are TRBV12-3 or TRBV12-4 and TRBJ2-1; D gene uncertain. The CDR3 covers 11 residues. V lost 6 bases and J 5 bases, leaving 5 bases between the germline ends. The CDR3 is CASRSDNEQFF. The CDR3 DNA reads TGTGCCAGCAGGTCGGACAATGAGCAGTTCTTC.